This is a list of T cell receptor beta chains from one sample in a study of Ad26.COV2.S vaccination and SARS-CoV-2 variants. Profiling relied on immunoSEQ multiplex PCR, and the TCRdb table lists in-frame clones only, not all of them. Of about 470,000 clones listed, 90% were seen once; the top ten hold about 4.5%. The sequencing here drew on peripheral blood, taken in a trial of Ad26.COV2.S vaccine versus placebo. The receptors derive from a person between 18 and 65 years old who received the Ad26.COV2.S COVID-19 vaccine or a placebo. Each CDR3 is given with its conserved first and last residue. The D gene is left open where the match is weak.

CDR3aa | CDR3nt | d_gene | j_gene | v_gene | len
CASSWSRSYEQYF | TGTGCCAGCAGTTGGTCCCGCTCCTACGAGCAGTACTTC | - | TRBJ2-7 | TRBV27 | 13
CASSKRTSGTYEQYF | TGTGCCAGCAGTAAAAGGACTAGCGGGACATACGAGCAGTACTTC | TRBD2 | TRBJ2-7 | TRBV7-9 | 15
CASSLQSNEKLFF | TGTGCCAGCAGTTTACAGTCTAATGAAAAACTGTTTTTT | - | TRBJ1-4 | TRBV27 | 13
CASSEQGNGYTF | TGTGCCAGCTCAGAACAGGGGAATGGCTACACCTTC | TRBD1 | TRBJ1-2 | TRBV18 | 12
CASSLQADQPQHF | TGTGCCAGCAGCTTACAGGCGGATCAGCCCCAGCATTTT | - | TRBJ1-5 | TRBV7-9 | 13
CASSQDLLRYGYYNEQFF | TGTGCCAGCAGCCAAGATCTTCTTCGCTACGGGTACTACAATGAGCAGTTCTTC | - | TRBJ2-1 | TRBV3-1/TRBV3-2 | 18
CASSLAGPGGYTF | TGTGCCAGCAGCTTGGCTGGCCCCGGAGGCTACACCTTC | - | TRBJ1-2 | TRBV5-5 | 13
CASSAGSETSPFF | TGCGCCAGCAGCGCTGGATCAGAGACTAGCCCGTTCTTC | TRBD2 | TRBJ2-1 | TRBV5-1 | 13
CASSLEAGGDYEQYF | TGTGCCAGCAGCTTAGAAGCAGGAGGGGACTACGAGCAGTACTTC | - | TRBJ2-7 | TRBV11-3 | 15
CASSVDLLDTQYF | TGTGCCAGCAGCGTAGATTTGTTAGATACGCAGTATTTT | - | TRBJ2-3 | TRBV9 | 13
CASRFRTSGRYNEQFF | TGTGCCAGCAGATTCCGGACTAGCGGAAGATACAATGAGCAGTTCTTC | TRBD2 | TRBJ2-1 | TRBV28 | 16
CASSESTRGLAGYNEQFF | TGCGCCAGCAGTGAGTCGACTCGGGGACTAGCGGGATACAATGAGCAGTTCTTC | TRBD2 | TRBJ2-1 | TRBV10-2 | 18
CASSQTSTRDEQFF | TGTGCCAGCAGTCAGACTAGCACAAGGGATGAGCAGTTCTTC | TRBD2 | TRBJ2-1 | TRBV28 | 14
CASSLRQGLKEQFF | TGTGCCAGCAGCTTAAGGCAGGGCTTGAAGGAGCAGTTCTTC | - | TRBJ2-1 | TRBV7-3 | 14
CASSLNSGTEAFF | TGTGCCAGCAGCTTAAATTCGGGAACTGAAGCTTTCTTT | - | TRBJ1-1 | TRBV7-2 | 13
CASSSSGAYEQYF | TGCGCCAGCAGCTCTTCGGGGGCCTACGAGCAGTACTTC | - | TRBJ2-7 | TRBV5-1 | 13
CASSLGTGGLQPQHF | TGTGCCAGCAGCCTCGGGACAGGGGGCCTTCAGCCCCAGCATTTT | TRBD1 | TRBJ1-5 | TRBV13 | 15
CASSLVGQGGETQYF | TGTGCCAGCAGCTTAGTGGGACAGGGGGGAGAGACCCAGTACTTC | TRBD1 | TRBJ2-5 | TRBV7-2 | 15
CASSLMHSGKGEQYF | TGTGCCAGCAGCTTAATGCATAGCGGGAAAGGCGAGCAGTACTTC | TRBD2 | TRBJ2-7 | TRBV7-2 | 15
CASSHIGPLYEQYF | TGTGCCAGCAGCCACATTGGTCCTCTCTACGAGCAGTACTTC | - | TRBJ2-7 | TRBV7-9 | 14
CASSTVARGLTDTQYF | TGTGCCAGCAGCACCGTGGCCAGGGGGCTCACAGATACGCAGTATTTT | TRBD1 | TRBJ2-3 | TRBV28 | 16
CASSLERKSYEQYF | TGTGCCAGCAGCTTGGAGCGTAAGAGCTACGAGCAGTACTTC | - | TRBJ2-7 | TRBV5-4 | 14
CASSRSPISSYEQYF | TGTGCCAGCAGCAGATCCCCGATAAGCTCCTACGAGCAGTACTTC | - | TRBJ2-7 | TRBV7-9 | 15
CASSRRGTGINEQFF | TGCGCCAGCAGCCGACGCGGGACAGGGATCAATGAGCAGTTCTTC | TRBD1 | TRBJ2-1 | TRBV4-1 | 15